This TCR beta chain was sequenced in a study of T cell changes during pregnancy in multiple sclerosis (dated by TCRdb to between 2017 and 2020). With regard to the full study: The study examined how the T cell repertoire changed over the course of pregnancy in women with multiple sclerosis.

Of note for this clone: The antigen it binds to is not known. No much larger clonotype is one base removed from it; base qualities were not supplied.

From cysteine to phenylalanine, the CDR3 is 15 amino acids long. The kept DNA is CDR3 alone, 45 bases in frame from the first base. Germline trimming: 5 bases from V, 2 bases from J; junction bases outside gene matches: 4. The germline V gene yields SGHTA for CDR1 and FQGNSA for CDR2. Library construction relied on the immunoSEQ multiplex PCR assay. Drawn from immuneACCESS, this table holds only the in-frame rearrangements with V and J called that TCRdb kept. Clones are partly lost; checked studies trace under half to an unresolved V gene and leave the rest unexplained. The sample table holds around 42,000 clones, of which about 89% were seen once. Of the sample, less than 0.95% is held by the ten largest clones.

The source of this sequence is a female donor with multiple sclerosis, enrolled in a pregnancy study. Here the chain combines TRBV7-2 and TRBJ2-1; the central 9 bases match TRBD2. The input for sequencing was CD4+ T cells from peripheral blood mononuclear cells, taken before pregnancy. The nucleotide sequence reads TGTGCCAGCAGCCCCGAGCGGGGGGCCTACAATGAGCAGTTCTTC. Its amino acids are CASSPERGAYNEQFF.